The 8 T cell receptor beta chains listed next were all sequenced from one sample in a study of CD8 T cells in ankylosing spondylitis. MiXCR, applied by TCRdb to the 5' RACE reads, yields one record per CDR3 protein. The data show about 270,000 distinct CDR3 sequences, approximately 30% seen once. Sequenced input: blood, either unsorted or a sorted T cell fraction (not recorded which). These TCRs come from a male donor with ankylosing spondylitis or in good health (not recorded which).

The chain carries TRBV11-2 and TRBJ2-6, with a possible D match to TRBD1 (6 bases). V was trimmed by 5 bases and J by 12 bases, leaving 17 bases between them. Germline loops: CDR1 SGHAT, CDR2 FQNNGV. The CDR3 length is 14 residues. CDR3 DNA: TGTGCCAGCAGCCCGACCACAGGGTCGGGCGTCCTGACTTTC. Encoded protein: CASSPTTGSGVLTF.

This clonotype was picked up a small number of times. The V gene is TRBV20-1, the J gene TRBJ1-1; TRBD1 might be the D (5 bases). Per the germline V gene, CDR1 is DFQATT and CDR2 is SNEGSKA (reference sequence). This CDR3 spans 15 amino acids. V lost 6 bases and J 0 bases, leaving 17 bases between the germline ends. In DNA form, the CDR3 reads TGCAGTGCGTTTTCAGGGTTCCGGATGAACACTGAAGCTTTCTTT. Its translation is CSAFSGFRMNTEAFF.

V and J are TRBV12-3 or TRBV12-4 and TRBJ2-7; D is tentatively TRBD1 or TRBD2 (5 bases each). The CDR3 has 13 amino acids. Trimming shortened V by 0 bases and J by 13 bases, and 16 bases separated the two germline ends. CDR3 DNA: TGTGCCAGCAGTTTAGCCTCGAGGGGCCAGGGATACTTC. Its translation: CASSLASRGQGYF.

J is TRBJ2-7 and V is TRBV20-1; weak D call: TRBD2 (6 bases). CDR1 DFQATT and CDR2 SNEGSKA come from the germline V gene (reference sequence). The CDR3 loop spans 14 amino acids. V dropped 6 bases and J dropped 0 bases, with 15 bases sitting between them. The chain's CDR3 is CSARSEGLSYEQYF. CDR3 coding DNA: TGCAGTGCCCGGTCGGAGGGGCTCTCCTACGAGCAGTACTTC.

This chain joins TRBV12-3 or TRBV12-4 and TRBJ1-5, with D hard to call. There are 13 residues in the CDR3. The ends were cut back, 3 bases at V and 9 bases at J, with 12 bases in the middle. This CDR3 is CASSFGQGRPQHF. For the CDR3, the DNA is TGTGCCAGCAGTTTCGGGCAAGGGCGGCCCCAGCATTTT.

The gene calls are TRBV6-2 or TRBV6-3 and TRBJ2-1; 14 bases are a match to TRBD2. CDR1 and CDR2 from the germline V gene are MNHEY and SVGEGT. V gave up 5 bases and J gave up 9 bases; unmatched junction bases: 6. This CDR3 has 15 residues. For the CDR3, the DNA is TGTGCCAGCAGTATGACTAGCGGGGGGGCCAGTGAGCAGTTCTTC. Translated: CASSMTSGGASEQFF.

This clonotype was observed a handful of times. V gene TRBV20-1 combines with J gene TRBJ2-5; D is unresolved. Germline values: CDR1 DFQATT, CDR2 SNEGSKA (reference sequence). The CDR3 is made up of 13 amino acids. CDR3 sequence reads: CSPAQALQETQYF. The CDR3 coding sequence is TGCAGCCCTGCTCAAGCGCTCCAAGAGACCCAGTACTTC.

This clonotype was counted only a few times. This chain links TRBV29-1 with TRBJ2-7; 9 bases are shared with TRBD1. The CDR3 length is 12 residues. The trim removed 7 bases at V and 6 bases at J, leaving 7 bases unmatched. CDR1 is SQVTM and CDR2 is ANQGSEA in the germline V gene. The CDR3 reads CSGRQGGGEQYF. The CDR3 nucleotides read TGCAGCGGACGACAGGGGGGTGGCGAGCAGTACTTC.